These 28 T cell receptor beta chains were all obtained from the same sample, sequenced in a study of T cells in pancreatic ductal adenocarcinoma. Only in-frame clones appear in the TCRdb table, and some are missing; sequencing was by immunoSEQ multiplex PCR. The sample lists about 29,000 clones, around nine tenths occurring once. No neoadjuvant therapy was given to the selected pancreatic ductal adenocarcinoma patients before their surgery. The sequenced sample consisted of PBMCs. The receptor set was obtained from a human donor with pancreatic ductal adenocarcinoma.

The CDR3 DNA follows: TGTGCCAGCAGTTTCCAAGCGGGAGGGACAGATACGCAGTATTTT. It is translated as CASSFQAGGTDTQYF. This chain uses TRBV28 with TRBJ2-3; 10 positions match TRBD2. The germline V gene has CDR1 MDHEN and CDR2 SYDVKM. The CDR3 length is 15 residues. Trimming took 3 bases from V and 3 from J; bases not matched to a gene: 3.

The chain uses TRBV19 and TRBJ2-1; the match to TRBD2 covers 8 bases. Germline lookup yields CDR1 LNHDA and CDR2 SQIVND (reference sequence). The CDR3 length is 14 residues. The junction had 7 bases not matched to a gene; V was cut back by 6 bases and J by 6 bases. CDR3 bases: TGTGCCAGTAGCAGAGCGGGAGCAGGCAATGAGCAGTTCTTC. It yields the protein CASSRAGAGNEQFF.

The gene calls are TRBV7-9 and TRBJ2-7, with 8 bases matching TRBD2. CDR3 length: 15 amino acids. Germline CDR1 and CDR2: SEHNR and FQNEAQ (reference sequence). The J segment lost 2 bases and the V segment lost 6 bases, leaving 9 bases of the junction unmatched. In DNA form, the CDR3 reads TGTGCCAGCAGATTTTATACGGGGGGGGCCTACGAGCAGTACTTC. Amino acid sequence: CASRFYTGGAYEQYF.

This sequence joins TRBV11-3 and TRBJ2-3; D is unclear. Germline V gives CDR1 SGHNT, CDR2 YENEEA. This CDR3 has 12 residues. Between the trimmed V and J ends, which lost 2 bases and 12 bases, there was a span of 12 bases. The chain's CDR3 is CASSLSSFVQYF. CDR3 nucleotides: TGTGCCAGCAGCTTATCTAGTTTTGTCCAGTATTTT. Variable domain in full (rest from reference TRBV11-3 and TRBJ2-3): EAGVVQSPRYKIIEKKQPVAFWCNPISGHNTLYWYLQNLGQGPELLIRYENEEAVDDSQLPKDRFSAERLKGVDSTLKIQPAELGDSAVYLCASSLSSFVQYFGPGTRLTVL.

This sequence joins TRBV6-6 and TRBJ1-6; TRBD1 matches at 8 bases. Germline V gene lookup returns CDR1 MNHNY and CDR2 SVGAGI (reference sequence). CDR3 length equals 15 residues. Trimming cost V 2 bases and J 5 bases; bases outside gene matches: 2. CDR3 amino acids: CASSYVDRDNSPLHF. The DNA of the CDR3 is TGTGCCAGCAGTTACGTGGACAGGGATAATTCACCCCTCCACTTT.

This chain uses TRBV18 with TRBJ1-2, with TRBD1 as a possible D gene (5 bases). The germline V gene has CDR1 KGHSH and CDR2 LQKENI. This CDR3 region has 18 residues. The V end lost 2 bases, the J end lost 5 bases, and 24 bases lay between the germline ends. CDR3 amino acids: CASSPSTIPGTRVYGYTF. The CDR3 DNA reads TGTGCCAGCTCACCATCGACGATACCGGGGACCAGGGTATATGGCTACACCTTC.

This clone was counted only a few times. V and J are TRBV5-5 and TRBJ2-7; D remains ambiguous. CDR1 and CDR2 from the germline V gene are SGHKS and YYEKEE (reference sequence). Trimming shortened V by 3 bases and J by 2 bases, and 12 bases separated the two germline ends. The CDR3 spans 14 residues. The CDR3: CASSSRGLTYEQYF. CDR3 nucleotides: TGTGCCAGCAGCTCCAGAGGCCTTACCTACGAGCAGTACTTC.

CDR3: CASSQDRAGLYEQYF. In DNA, the CDR3 is TGCGCCAGCAGCCAAGATAGGGCAGGGCTTTACGAGCAGTACTTC. The rearrangement uses TRBV4-3 and TRBJ2-7, with D perhaps TRBD1 (5 bases). Trimming removed 0 bases from V and 4 bases from J, with 13 bases in between. The CDR3 totals 15 residues. CDR1 and CDR2 from the germline V gene are LGHNA and YSLEER.

The chain carries TRBV5-1 and TRBJ1-2; D possibly corresponds to TRBD1 (6 bases). In germline, CDR1 is SGHRS, CDR2 YFSETQ. The length of the CDR3 is 14 residues. The ends were cut back, 4 bases at V and 6 bases at J, with 16 bases in the middle. CDR3: CASSAEQGPHGYTF. The CDR3 nucleotides are TGCGCCAGCAGCGCGGAACAGGGCCCCCATGGCTACACCTTC.

The CDR3 DNA reads TGTGCCAGCAGGGATCGGCGGGAGCCGTACTACGAGCAGTACTTC. Amino acids: CASRDRREPYYEQYF. The V call is TRBV11-3, the J call TRBJ2-7, with TRBD2 matching over 7 bases. Germline CDR1 and CDR2: SGHNT and YENEEA. The ends lost 6 bases at V and 3 bases at J; junction bases unmatched: 11. CDR3 length: 15 amino acids.

This clone has only one observation. The chain's CDR3 is CASSQEVRDTQYF. Written as DNA, the CDR3 is TGCGCCAGCAGCCAAGAGGTTAGGGATACGCAGTATTTT. This chain joins TRBV4-3 and TRBJ2-3; D unclear. V was clipped by 0 bases and J by 6 bases, with 7 bases between them. CDR3 length: 13 residues. The germline CDR1 and CDR2 sequences are LGHNA and YSLEER.

The chain is built from TRBV6-6 and TRBJ2-4; TRBD1 aligns across 8 bases. This CDR3 comprises 15 residues. V gave up 5 bases and J gave up 1 base; unmatched junction bases: 4. Germline CDR1 reads MNHNY; CDR2 reads SVGAGI (reference sequence). The CDR3 bases are TGTGCCAGCAGTAACCGGGACAGGGCCAAAAACATTCAGTACTTC. Protein product: CASSNRDRAKNIQYF.

The V gene is TRBV9, the J gene TRBJ1-2; no definite D call. This CDR3 comprises 14 residues. Germline CDR1 SGDLS, CDR2 YYNGEE. With 6 bases removed from V and 6 bases from J, the gap between germline ends came to 18 bases. The CDR3 DNA follows: TGTGCCAGCAACGAAGAACCGGGGTCGGATGGCTACACCTTC. Protein: CASNEEPGSDGYTF.

The genes are TRBV5-5 and TRBJ1-4, with 8 nucleotides matching TRBD1. The CDR3 is 12 residues long. The trim removed 2 bases at V and 10 bases at J, leaving 1 base unmatched. Germline loops: CDR1 SGHKS, CDR2 YYEKEE (reference sequence). The CDR3 loop reads CASSFDRGKLFF. The CDR3 DNA reads TGTGCCAGCAGCTTTGACAGGGGAAAACTGTTTTTT.

The V gene is TRBV6-5, the J gene TRBJ2-2; 7 bases fit TRBD1. Trimming at V came to 4 bases and at J to 1 base, leaving 3 bases not matched to a gene. The CDR3 loop spans 15 amino acids. Germline assignment: CDR1 MNHEY and CDR2 SVGAGI. The CDR3, as DNA: TGTGCCAGCAGTTGGGACAGAAAGAACACCGGGGAGCTGTTTTTT. Protein: CASSWDRKNTGELFF.

The rearrangement joins TRBV5-6 to TRBJ1-2; tentatively, D is TRBD1 (5 bases). The CDR3 is made up of 13 amino acids. Germline CDR1 is SGHDT and CDR2 is YYEEEE. V was clipped by 1 base and J by 3 bases, with 7 bases between them. The CDR3 here is CASSLPGDYGYTF. The CDR3 coding sequence is TGTGCCAGCAGCTTGCCGGGGGACTATGGCTACACCTTC.

This chain uses TRBV7-2 with TRBJ1-1; D not resolved. CDR1 SGHTA and CDR2 FQGNSA come from the germline V gene. CDR3 length: 16 residues. The V and J ends lost 1 base and 1 base respectively, with 13 bases between them. CDR3 coding DNA: TGTGCCAGCAGCTTAGTGGGCTCCGGGTGGAACACTGAAGCTTTCTTT. Translated, it gives CASSLVGSGWNTEAFF.

J is TRBJ1-5 and V is TRBV13, with D uncertain. Per the germline V gene, CDR1 is PRHDT and CDR2 is FYEKMQ (reference sequence). The CDR3 extends over 15 amino acids. The V gene lost 5 bases and the J gene lost 5 bases, with 16 bases spanning the gap. Written as DNA, the CDR3 is TGTGCCAGCAGCCGCGGACTGCTAAGGGATCAGCCCCAGCATTTT. Its translation is CASSRGLLRDQPQHF.

The chain couples TRBV19 to TRBJ2-6, with 11 bases identical to TRBD1. CDR1 is LNHDA, CDR2 SQIVND, per germline (reference sequence). This CDR3 has 18 amino acids. The V segment lost 5 bases and the J segment 0 bases; nucleotides outside the gene matches: 6. CDR3 nucleotides: TGTGCCAGTAGTTCCTGGGACAGGGGGTTCTCTGGGGCCAACGTCCTGACTTTC. Translating it yields CASSSWDRGFSGANVLTF.

V is TRBV18 and J is TRBJ2-4; no definite D call. V was trimmed by 3 bases and J by 0 bases, leaving 3 bases between them. CDR1 and CDR2 from the germline V gene are KGHSH and LQKENI. This CDR3 has 13 residues. DNA of the CDR3: TGTGCCAGCTCACCCCTAGCCAAAAACATTCAGTACTTC. This translates into CASSPLAKNIQYF.

Regarding this clone: One end of the junction is discordant with germline, which a read error may explain. The chain employs TRBV18 and TRBJ1-2; unclear D gene. The CDR3 has 13 residues. Germline V CDR1 and CDR2: KGHSH, LQKENI. CDR3 protein: CASSPRPTDGYTF. CDR3 coding DNA: TGTGCCAGCTCACCGAGGCCGACCGATGGGTACACCTTC. Together with reference TRBV18 and TRBJ1-2, the CDR3 gives the full variable domain: NAGVMQNPRHLVRRRGQEARLRCSPMKGHSHVYWYRQLPEEGLKFMVYLQKENIIDESGMPKERFSAEFPKEGPSILRIQQVVRGDSAAYFCASSPRPTDGYTFGSGTRLTVV.

The chain is built from TRBV9 and TRBJ1-3; TRBD1 matches at 7 bases. The CDR3 contains 16 residues. V dropped 3 bases and J dropped 4; count of bases not matched to a gene: 10. From germline, CDR1 is SGDLS and CDR2 YYNGEE. CDR3 nucleotide sequence: TGTGCCAGCAGCGCTGACCCACAGACAGGGGGAAACACCATATATTTT. It specifies CASSADPQTGGNTIYF.

The gene calls are TRBV15 and TRBJ1-1; a weak D match, TRBD1 (5 bases). V was trimmed by 0 bases and J by 2 bases, leaving 13 bases between them. From germline, CDR1 is LNHNV and CDR2 YYDKDF (reference sequence). This CDR3 region has 16 residues. Here the CDR3 DNA reads TGTGCCACCAGCAGAGAAGGTACAGGAAGAAACACTGAAGCTTTCTTT. The encoded protein is CATSREGTGRNTEAFF.

The chain has TRBV27 and TRBJ2-5, with 10 bases lining up with TRBD1. There are 15 residues in the CDR3. V trimming: 4 bases; J trimming: 5 bases; junction bases outside the gene matches: 7. CDR1 MNHEY and CDR2 SMNVEV come from the germline V gene (reference sequence). CDR3 DNA sequence: TGTGCCAGCAGTTCGGGAGGACAGGGGGTGGAGACCCAGTACTTC. The encoded protein is CASSSGGQGVETQYF.

The V call is TRBV5-8, the J call TRBJ1-2; D perhaps matches TRBD1 (6 bases). The CDR3 consists of 15 residues. From germline, CDR1 is SGHTS and CDR2 YDEGEE. V lost 1 base to trimming and J lost 4 bases, with 14 bases between them. The CDR3 nucleotides are TGTGCCAGCAGCTTGTTATTCACAGGGATCTATGGCTACACCTTC. Encoded protein: CASSLLFTGIYGYTF. The whole variable domain, remainder taken from reference TRBV5-8 and TRBJ1-2, is EAGVTQSPTHLIKTRGQQATLRCSPISGHTSVYWYQQALGLGLQFLLWYDEGEERNRGNFPPRFSGRQFPNYSSELNVNALELEDSALYLCASSLLFTGIYGYTFGSGTRLTVV.

The chain is built from TRBV27 and TRBJ1-1; 7 positions match TRBD1. This CDR3 is built from 18 residues. Germline V gene lookup returns CDR1 MNHEY and CDR2 SMNVEV (reference sequence). V lost 4 bases and J lost 3; bases outside the gene matches: 17. DNA of the CDR3: TGTGCCAGCAGTTCCTTCCTCCGGGACAGCAGGAAGGACACTGAAGCTTTCTTT. This encodes CASSSFLRDSRKDTEAFF.

This chain connects TRBV19 to TRBJ2-6; maybe TRBD1 (5 bases). Per the germline V gene, CDR1 is LNHDA and CDR2 is SQIVND (reference sequence). V lost 3 bases and J lost 0, with 12 bases in between. The length of the CDR3 is 17 residues. CDR3 sequence: CASSIGAGHSGANVLTF. DNA for the CDR3: TGTGCCAGTAGTATTGGGGCCGGGCACTCTGGGGCCAACGTCCTGACTTTC. The whole variable domain, remainder taken from reference TRBV19 and TRBJ2-6, is DGGITQSPKYLFRKEGQNVTLSCEQNLNHDAMYWYRQDPGQGLRLIYYSQIVNDFQKGDIAEGYSVSREKKESFPLTVTSAQKNPTAFYLCASSIGAGHSGANVLTFGAGSRLTVL.

The chain is built from TRBV18 and TRBJ2-4; tentative D call: TRBD2 (7 bases). Trimming left V 3 bases short and J 8 bases short, with 14 bases between. This CDR3 is 14 amino acids long. The germline CDR1 and CDR2 sequences are KGHSH and LQKENI. Here the CDR3 reads CASSPPQGGDIQYF. The CDR3 nucleotides read TGTGCCAGCTCACCCCCACAGGGAGGGGACATTCAGTACTTC.